The 13 T cell receptor beta chains below come from one sample, sequenced in a study of blood T cells in healthy people across ages. Next came a second PCR, run for roughly 6 to 11 cycles, which used a sample-barcoded 5' primer along with a J-beta primer mix. From the 5' RACE reads, TCRdb called clonotypes with MiXCR, one entry per CDR3 protein. The table shows hundreds of thousands of distinct CDR3 sequences, with about 59% occurring only once. Material: blood. These receptors were obtained from a man aged 25 to 45 in good health.

With regard to this clonotype: Germline and junction disagree at one end, which may indicate a read error. The chain is built from TRBV2 and TRBJ2-3, with no clear D. The CDR3 loop spans 14 amino acids. CDR1 is SNHLY and CDR2 is FYNNEI in the germline V gene. The CDR3 nucleotides read TGTGCCGGCAGTGAAACTTCAGGACCAGATACGCAGTATTTT. Its protein product is CAGSETSGPDTQYF. Full variable domain (rest looked up from reference TRBV2 and TRBJ2-3): EPEVTQTPSHQVTQMGQEVILRCVPISNHLYFYWYRQILGQKVEFLVSFYNNEISEKSEIFDDQFSVERPDGSNFTLKIRSTKLEDSAMYFCAGSETSGPDTQYFGPGTRLTVL.

V and J are TRBV29-1 and TRBJ2-1; no reliable D call. CDR1 is SQVTM, CDR2 ANQGSEA, per germline. The CDR3 sequence is 11 residues long. Between the trimmed V and J ends, which lost 3 bases and 9 bases, there was a span of 9 bases. DNA of the CDR3: TGCAGCGTTGATTACCGCGGTGAGCAGTTCTTC. The encoded protein is CSVDYRGEQFF.

The sample holds a few counts of this clonotype. This sequence joins TRBV18 and TRBJ2-7; D is unresolved. The V end was cut by 3 bases, the J end by 0 bases, with 18 bases between. The CDR3 has 17 amino acids. Germline assignment: CDR1 KGHSH and CDR2 LQKENI. DNA for the CDR3: TGTGCCAGCTCACCTAAACCCCCGCGGACCATCTCCTACGAGCAGTACTTC. It codes for CASSPKPPRTISYEQYF.

A few counts support this clonotype. The V and J genes are TRBV4-2 and TRBJ2-1; TRBD2 agrees at 10 bases. J lost 3 bases, V lost 5 bases, and 7 bases had no gene match. This CDR3 is 16 amino acids long. Germline CDR1 LGHNA, CDR2 YNFKEQ. The DNA of the CDR3 is TGTGCCAGCAGCGGGCGTCTAGCGGGGGACTACAATGAGCAGTTCTTC. Its translation: CASSGRLAGDYNEQFF.

The rearrangement links TRBV5-1 to TRBJ2-3, with 8 nucleotides matching TRBD1. The V gene's germline CDR1 is SGHRS and CDR2 YFSETQ. The CDR3 sequence is 17 residues long. After removal of 0 bases from V and 6 bases from J, the junction contained 12 bases not matched to a gene. CDR3 loop: CASSLEGQGDGTDTQYF. The CDR3 DNA reads as TGCGCCAGCAGCTTGGAAGGACAGGGTGATGGTACGGATACGCAGTATTTT.

There are a few counts of this clonotype. V usage is TRBV20-1 and J usage is TRBJ2-1; perhaps TRBD2 as D (6 bases). The ends were cut back, 1 base at V and 5 bases at J, with 12 bases in the middle. The CDR3 is 14 amino acids. Per the germline V gene, CDR1 is DFQATT and CDR2 is SNEGSKA (reference sequence). DNA of the CDR3: TGCAGTGCTAGAGCTGCGGGACTTAACAATGAGCAGTTCTTC. Residues: CSARAAGLNNEQFF.

This chain links TRBV20-1 with TRBJ2-3, with D maybe TRBD2 (5 bases). Trimming took off 4 bases at V and 0 bases at J, with 14 bases between the two ends. Germline values: CDR1 DFQATT, CDR2 SNEGSKA (reference sequence). The length of the CDR3 is 15 residues. CDR3 sequence: CSATWTGSSTDTQYF. CDR3 in DNA: TGCAGTGCTACCTGGACTGGATCTAGCACAGATACGCAGTATTTT.

In DNA form, the CDR3 reads TGTGCCAGCAGCCGGACGGACCTCTATGGCTACACCTTC. This translates into CASSRTDLYGYTF. V is TRBV3-1 and J is TRBJ1-2; the D is unclear. The V and J ends lost 4 bases and 4 bases respectively, with 10 bases between them. Germline CDR1 and CDR2: LGHDT and YNNKEL (reference sequence). The CDR3 totals 13 residues. Drawing the rest from reference TRBV3-1 and TRBJ1-2, the complete variable domain is DTAVSQTPKYLVTQMGNDKSIKCEQNLGHDTMYWYKQDSKKFLKIMFSYNNKELIINETVPNRFSPKSPDKAHLNLHINSLELGDSAVYFCASSRTDLYGYTFGSGTRLTVV.

The J gene is TRBJ2-1, the V gene TRBV7-9; tentatively, D is TRBD2 (6 bases). With 5 bases removed from V and 6 bases from J, the gap between germline ends came to 17 bases. Germline V gene lookup returns CDR1 SEHNR and CDR2 FQNEAQ (reference sequence). The CDR3 loop spans 15 amino acids. The chain's CDR3 is CASSGWSSVSNEQFF. CDR3 in DNA: TGTGCCAGCAGCGGTTGGTCTAGCGTGAGCAATGAGCAGTTCTTC.

This chain's CDR3 is CASSLGQANIQYF. CDR3 sequence (DNA): TGTGCCAGCAGTTTGGGACAGGCAAACATTCAGTACTTC. This chain links TRBV28 with TRBJ2-4; 8 bases map to TRBD1. The CDR3 is 13 amino acids. Per germline, CDR1 MDHEN and CDR2 SYDVKM. J was trimmed by 6 bases and V by 3 bases; bases with no gene match: 1. Drawing the rest from reference TRBV28 and TRBJ2-4, the complete variable domain is DVKVTQSSRYLVKRTGEKVFLECVQDMDHENMFWYRQDPGLGLRLIYFSYDVKMKEKGDIPEGYSVSREKKERFSLILESASTNQTSMYLCASSLGQANIQYFGAGTRLSVL.

The rearrangement uses TRBV14 and TRBJ2-1; D uncertain. Trimming took 8 bases from V and 9 from J, leaving 17 bases between them. The CDR3 runs 13 residues. The germline gives CDR1 SGHDN, CDR2 FVKESK. CDR3 DNA: TGTGCCAGCGCGCCCTCACCGAGTGTTGAGCAGTTCTTC. Protein sequence: CASAPSPSVEQFF.

This clonotype was detected once. CDR3 loop: CASSSTTGEGEKLFF. In nucleotides, the CDR3 is TGTGCCAGCAGTTCCACGACAGGGGAGGGTGAAAAACTGTTTTTT. The chain combines TRBV28 with TRBJ1-4; 8 bases map to TRBD1. This CDR3 has 15 amino acids. V trimming: 4 bases; J trimming: 7 bases; junction bases outside the gene matches: 8. Per germline, CDR1 MDHEN and CDR2 SYDVKM.

This rearrangement joins TRBV27 to TRBJ2-4; unclear D gene. The assigned J gene may be wrong: the sequence end matches TRBJ2-5 better. The CDR3 length is 13 residues. CDR1 is MNHEY, CDR2 SMNVEV, per germline (reference sequence). The CDR3 sequence: CASSLSLAETQYF. The CDR3 DNA sequence: TGTGCCAGCAGTTTATCCCTCGCAGAGACCCAGTACTTC.